These T cell receptor beta chains were read from a single sample in a study of cytomegalovirus exposure and HLA in healthy donors. Clones were sequenced by immunoSEQ multiplex PCR, and TCRdb holds only the in-frame ones, with some missing. Found here are 150,000 to 200,000 clones, roughly four fifths of them singletons; the top ten hold more than 0.8%. Sequencing was done on a sample of PBMCs. The receptors derive from a woman in her 40s in good health and CMV-seronegative. CDR3s include the opening cysteine and the closing phenylalanine or tryptophan. D genes are given only for firm matches.

j_gene: TRBJ2-7
d_gene: NA
v_gene: TRBV25-1
len: 13
CDR3aa: CASTGQGRNEQYF
CDR3nt: TGTGCCAGCACCGGGCAGGGGCGGAACGAGCAGTACTTC

j_gene: TRBJ2-1
d_gene: TRBD2
v_gene: TRBV29-1
len: 14
CDR3aa: CSVLAGEKIDEQFF
CDR3nt: TGCAGCGTTCTAGCGGGAGAAAAAATCGATGAGCAGTTCTTC

j_gene: TRBJ2-7
d_gene: TRBD1
v_gene: TRBV14
len: 15
CDR3aa: CASSQLTGGFIRQYF
CDR3nt: TGTGCCAGCAGCCAACTTACAGGGGGATTCATACGGCAGTACTTC

j_gene: TRBJ2-6
d_gene: TRBD1
v_gene: TRBV19
len: 16
CDR3aa: CASRRTGPSGANVLTF
CDR3nt: TGTGCCAGTAGGAGGACAGGCCCTTCTGGGGCCAACGTCCTGACTTTC

j_gene: TRBJ1-2
d_gene: TRBD1
v_gene: TRBV5-1
len: 14
CDR3aa: CASSPGQGNYGYTF
CDR3nt: TGCGCCAGCAGCCCGGGACAGGGGAACTATGGCTACACCTTC

j_gene: TRBJ1-5
d_gene: NA
v_gene: TRBV27
len: 14
CDR3aa: CASSLGGSNQPQHF
CDR3nt: TGTGCCAGCAGTTTAGGAGGAAGTAATCAGCCCCAGCATTTT

j_gene: TRBJ1-5
d_gene: NA
v_gene: TRBV30
len: 12
CDR3aa: CAWSRVGQPQHF
CDR3nt: TGTGCCTGGAGTCGGGTTGGTCAGCCCCAGCATTTT

j_gene: TRBJ2-7
d_gene: NA
v_gene: TRBV11-2
len: 15
CDR3aa: CASSSLEANSYEQYF
CDR3nt: TGTGCCAGCAGCTCTTTGGAGGCAAACAGCTACGAGCAGTACTTC

j_gene: TRBJ2-3
d_gene: NA
v_gene: TRBV6-1
len: 14
CDR3aa: CASSEAVLGDTQYF
CDR3nt: TGTGCCAGCAGTGAAGCCGTCCTCGGAGATACGCAGTATTTT

j_gene: TRBJ2-7
d_gene: TRBD1
v_gene: TRBV7-6
len: 15
CDR3aa: CASSLESGGEREQYF
CDR3nt: TGTGCCAGCAGCTTAGAGTCAGGGGGAGAAAGGGAGCAGTACTTC

j_gene: TRBJ2-3
d_gene: TRBD2
v_gene: TRBV5-1
len: 14
CDR3aa: CASFLAGFTDTQYF
CDR3nt: TGCGCCAGCTTCTTAGCGGGGTTCACAGATACGCAGTATTTT

j_gene: TRBJ1-1
d_gene: NA
v_gene: TRBV10-3
len: 17
CDR3aa: CAISEQDGRRMNTEAFF
CDR3nt: TGTGCCATCAGCGAACAGGACGGGAGACGAATGAACACTGAAGCTTTCTTT

j_gene: TRBJ1-1
d_gene: NA
v_gene: TRBV30
len: 12
CDR3aa: CALEGGDTEAFF
CDR3nt: TGTGCCTTGGAAGGGGGTGACACTGAAGCTTTCTTT

j_gene: TRBJ2-2
d_gene: NA
v_gene: TRBV5-1
len: 13
CDR3aa: CASSLEGTGELFF
CDR3nt: TGCGCCAGCAGCTTGGAGGGGACCGGGGAGCTGTTTTTT

j_gene: TRBJ1-4
d_gene: NA
v_gene: TRBV11-3
len: 16
CDR3aa: CASSPERAKYNEKLFF
CDR3nt: TGTGCCAGCAGCCCCGAGAGGGCGAAGTATAATGAAAAACTGTTTTTT

j_gene: TRBJ2-7
d_gene: TRBD1
v_gene: TRBV6-5
len: 15
CDR3aa: CASSYSGQGAYEQYF
CDR3nt: TGTGCCAGCAGTTATTCGGGACAGGGTGCCTACGAGCAGTACTTC

j_gene: TRBJ2-1
d_gene: NA
v_gene: TRBV7-6
len: 17
CDR3aa: CASSLGTGSGSYNEQFF
CDR3nt: TGTGCCAGCAGCTTAGGTACTGGCAGCGGGTCTTACAATGAGCAGTTCTTC